The entry below gives a single TCR beta chain sequence along with its context. Primers: 60 Vbeta forward and 13 Jbeta reverse. Clones were read by immunoSEQ multiplex PCR, and TCRdb kept only the in-frame ones, dropping some. This table has 130,000 to 150,000 clones, over 65% appearing once. The V gene's germline CDR1 is MNHEY and CDR2 SMNVEV (reference sequence). V was pared by 6 bases and J by 7 bases, with 22 bases between. The CDR3 spans 16 residues. The data are from a study of cytomegalovirus exposure and HLA in healthy donors. Across the study: Early released data comprised 80 million or so unique TCRs from HLA-typed donors.

This receptor was identified in a young man in good health and CMV-seropositive. This chain links TRBV27 with TRBJ1-5; D may be TRBD1 (5 bases). Source material: PBMCs. Here the CDR3 reads CASSSAAWGDGQPQHF. DNA for the CDR3: TGTGCCAGCAGCTCAGCGGCTTGGGGGGACGGGCAGCCCCAGCATTTT.